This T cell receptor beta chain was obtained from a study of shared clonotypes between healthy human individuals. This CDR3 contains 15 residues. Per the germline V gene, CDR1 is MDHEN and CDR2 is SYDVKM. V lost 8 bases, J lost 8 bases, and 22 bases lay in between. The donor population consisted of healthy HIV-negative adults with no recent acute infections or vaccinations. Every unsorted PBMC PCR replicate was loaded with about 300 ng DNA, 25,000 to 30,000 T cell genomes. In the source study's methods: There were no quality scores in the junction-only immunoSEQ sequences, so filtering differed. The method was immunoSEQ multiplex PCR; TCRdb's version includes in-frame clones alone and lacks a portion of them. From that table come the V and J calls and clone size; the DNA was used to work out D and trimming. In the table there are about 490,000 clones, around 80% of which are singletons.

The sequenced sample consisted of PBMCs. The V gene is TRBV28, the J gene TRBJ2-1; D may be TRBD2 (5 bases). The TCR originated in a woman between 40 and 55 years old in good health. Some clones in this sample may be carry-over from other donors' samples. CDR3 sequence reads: CASGSRGGSLDEQFF. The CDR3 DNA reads TGTGCCAGCGGATCCCGGGGTGGGAGTCTGGATGAGCAGTTCTTC.